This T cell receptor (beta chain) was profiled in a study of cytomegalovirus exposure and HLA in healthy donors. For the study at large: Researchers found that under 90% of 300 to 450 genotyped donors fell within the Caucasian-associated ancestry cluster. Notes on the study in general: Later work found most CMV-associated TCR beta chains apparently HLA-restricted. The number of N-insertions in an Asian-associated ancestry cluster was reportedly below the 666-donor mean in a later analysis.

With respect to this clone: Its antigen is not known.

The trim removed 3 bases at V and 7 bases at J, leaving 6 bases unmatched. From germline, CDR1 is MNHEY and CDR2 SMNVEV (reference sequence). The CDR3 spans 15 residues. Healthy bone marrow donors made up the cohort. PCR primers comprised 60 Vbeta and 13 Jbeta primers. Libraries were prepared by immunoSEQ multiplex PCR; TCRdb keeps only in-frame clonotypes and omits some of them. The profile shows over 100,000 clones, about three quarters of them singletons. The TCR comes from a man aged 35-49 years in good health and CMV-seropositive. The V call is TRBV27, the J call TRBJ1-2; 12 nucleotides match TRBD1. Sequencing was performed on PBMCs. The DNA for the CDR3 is TGTGCCAGCAGTTTGGGACAGGGGGCTTCGGGTGGCTACACCTTC. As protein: CASSLGQGASGGYTF.